A selection of T cell receptor beta chains follows, all from one sample in a study of metastatic and nonmetastatic thyroid tumors. TCRdb recomputed clones from the PCR reads via MiXCR. The sample includes 43,000 or so clones, less than 4.5% of them seen just once. Specimen: blood. These receptors were taken from a female donor with papillary thyroid cancer or a benign thyroid nodule (not recorded which). Some clones in this sample may be carry-over from other donors' samples. Each CDR3 is given with its conserved first and last residue. The order of the fields is J gene, D gene, clone size, V gene, CDR3 DNA, CDR3 protein. The D gene is left open where the match is weak. Clone size, where shown, is once, few, many, or a class for clones that have expanded.

TRBJ2-2 | TRBD1 | many | TRBV2 | TGTGCCAGCACCTTAACTCAGGGGGCCGGCACCGGGGAGCTGTTTTTT | CASTLTQGAGTGELFF
TRBJ1-4 | . | few | TRBV6-1 | TGTGCCAGCAGTGTCCCGGGGGCCAATGAAAAACTGTTTTTT | CASSVPGANEKLFF
TRBJ1-4 | . | few | TRBV9 | TGTGCCAGCAGCGTAGGGCATAATGGGGAAAAACTGTTTTTT | CASSVGHNGEKLFF
TRBJ2-1 | . | many | TRBV7-2 | TGTGCCAGCAGATTAGACCCGAGGGGAAGCGTGTCGGGCTACAATGAGCAGTTCTTC | CASRLDPRGSVSGYNEQFF
TRBJ1-5 | . | many | TRBV19 | TGTGCCAGTCGAGGAGGGATCGGGAATCAGCCCCAGCATTTT | CASRGGIGNQPQHF
TRBJ2-3 | . | few | TRBV27 | TGTGCCAGCAGTTTATTCGGGAGATCCTCGACAGATACGCAGTATTTT | CASSLFGRSSTDTQYF
TRBJ2-5 | . | many | TRBV25-1 | TGTGCCAGCAGCCTCCGGGCTACCCAAGAGACCCAGTACTTC | CASSLRATQETQYF
TRBJ1-1 | TRBD1 | many | TRBV2 | TGTGCCAGCAGATTGGACAGGGCAACTGAAGCTTTCTTT | CASRLDRATEAFF
TRBJ2-7 | TRBD2 | many | TRBV5-6 | TGTGCCAGCAGCCAGGGACTAGCGGGAGGATACGAGCAGTACTTC | CASSQGLAGGYEQYF
TRBJ1-5 | TRBD1 | many | TRBV9 | TGTGCCAGCAGCCCGGAGGGGGCCCTCAATCAGCCCCAGCATTTT | CASSPEGALNQPQHF
TRBJ2-1 | TRBD2 | . | TRBV20-1 | TGCAGTGCTAGGTCGACTAGCGGAGATTACAATGAGCAGTTCTTC | CSARSTSGDYNEQFF
TRBJ2-1 | TRBD2 | many | TRBV2 | TGTGCCAGTGTAGCGGGAGGCTCCTACAATGAGCAGTTCTTC | CASVAGGSYNEQFF
TRBJ1-1 | TRBD1 | . | TRBV6-1 | TGTGCCAGCACTCGACAGGGATCGGTGAACACTGAAGCTTTCTTT | CASTRQGSVNTEAFF
TRBJ1-2 | . | . | TRBV27 | TGTGCCAGCATTTTAGCACGGACTAACTATGGCTACACCTTC | CASILARTNYGYTF
TRBJ1-5 | . | many | TRBV7-9 | TGTGCCAGCAGCTTTACGGGGGGCGAGCAGCCCCAGCATTTT | CASSFTGGEQPQHF
TRBJ2-7 | TRBD2 | few | TRBV12-3/TRBV12-4 | TGTGCCAGCATAATCGATTCCAAAGCGGGAGCAACCTACGAGCAGTACTTC | CASIIDSKAGATYEQYF
TRBJ2-7 | TRBD2 | many | TRBV7-3 | TGTGCCAGCAGCTTAACTGGAGCGGGAGGTGTCCACGAGCAGTACTTC | CASSLTGAGGVHEQYF
TRBJ2-1 | TRBD2 | many | TRBV6-5 | TGTGCCAGCAGTTACTCGTGGAGTTCTAGCGGGAGCAATGAGCAGTTCTTC | CASSYSWSSSGSNEQFF
TRBJ2-5 | TRBD1 | many | TRBV12-3/TRBV12-4 | TGTGCCAGCAGTTCATTGGGACAGGGGGAGACCCAGTACTTC | CASSSLGQGETQYF
TRBJ2-2 | . | many | TRBV10-1 | TGCGCCAGCAGCACCGGGACTGCGAACACCGGGGAGCTGTTTTTT | CASSTGTANTGELFF
TRBJ2-1 | . | few | TRBV7-9 | TGTGCCAGCAGCCCTCCCTTGCGGAATGAGCAGTTCTTC | CASSPPLRNEQFF
TRBJ1-1 | TRBD1 | many | TRBV5-5 | TGTGCCAGCAAGACAGGGGGCGAGGGGGTATGGAACACTGAAGCTTTCTTT | CASKTGGEGVWNTEAFF
TRBJ1-5 | TRBD1 | many | TRBV5-1 | TGCGCCAGCAGCCCAGGACAGGGGCAGCCCCAGCATTTT | CASSPGQGQPQHF
TRBJ2-6 | . | many | TRBV7-9 | TGTGCCAGCAGCTTAGGTGGGGTCGGGGCCAACGTCCTGACTTTC | CASSLGGVGANVLTF
TRBJ2-2 | TRBD1 | few | TRBV20-1 | TGCAGTGCCATGACAGGGGAAGGCACTGGGGAGCTGTATTTT | CSAMTGEGTGELYF
TRBJ2-7 | . | few | TRBV20-1 | TGCAGTGCCGATCGATACGAGCAGTACTTC | CSADRYEQYF
TRBJ2-5 | . | many | TRBV5-5 | TGTGCCAGCAGCTTTACACCGGGAGCAGAGACCCAGTACTTC | CASSFTPGAETQYF
TRBJ1-2 | TRBD1 | many | TRBV2 | TGTGCCGGGGGAGGGGGACAGAGTGGAAACTATGGCTACACCTTC | CAGGGGQSGNYGYTF